A selection of T cell receptor beta chains follows, all from one sample in a study of shared clonotypes between healthy human individuals. Profiled with immunoSEQ multiplex PCR; TCRdb holds only in-frame clones, not every one. The table lists about 500,000 clones, around 77% of them singletons. Sequenced material: PBMCs. All receptors come from a middle-aged woman in good health. Some clones in this sample may be carry-over from other donors' samples. Both conserved end residues are part of each CDR3. Fields, in order: V gene, J gene, D gene, CDR3 protein. A D gene is named only where the DNA matches it firmly.

V: TRBV27
J: TRBJ2-2
D: .
CDR3: CASSLLVDTGELFF

V: TRBV28
J: TRBJ2-5
D: .
CDR3: CASSFQPGTQETQYF

V: TRBV4-1
J: TRBJ2-1
D: .
CDR3: CASSQDPTGFNEQFF

V: TRBV11-3
J: TRBJ2-7
D: .
CDR3: CASSGVEHEQYF

V: TRBV4-2
J: TRBJ2-1
D: TRBD1
CDR3: CASSPGTGGVDEQFF

V: TRBV7-3
J: TRBJ2-7
D: TRBD1
CDR3: CASSTGGSGEQYF

V: TRBV7-9
J: TRBJ1-2
D: .
CDR3: CASSSSFSVYGYTF

V: TRBV7-9
J: TRBJ2-7
D: .
CDR3: CASSLWRDEQYF

V: TRBV7-9
J: TRBJ2-3
D: .
CDR3: CASSLAIGEDTQYF

V: TRBV18
J: TRBJ1-1
D: .
CDR3: CASSPTQTPNTEAFF

V: TRBV7-3
J: TRBJ2-1
D: .
CDR3: CASSLTGGGTNEQFF

V: TRBV4-3
J: TRBJ2-7
D: .
CDR3: CASSPRQNSYEQYF

V: TRBV19
J: TRBJ2-5
D: .
CDR3: CASRVLHSQETQYF

V: TRBV15
J: TRBJ2-4
D: TRBD1
CDR3: CATSSWTGINIQYF

V: TRBV4-3
J: TRBJ2-4
D: .
CDR3: CASSRLLGALAKNIQYF

V: TRBV7-9
J: TRBJ2-7
D: TRBD1
CDR3: CASSFRQGSPYEQYF

V: TRBV27
J: TRBJ2-7
D: TRBD2
CDR3: CASSFLAGSYEQYF

V: TRBV6-4
J: TRBJ1-1
D: .
CDR3: CASSGGPNTEAFF

V: TRBV9
J: TRBJ1-2
D: .
CDR3: CASSVGGDDYGYTF

V: TRBV7-2
J: TRBJ2-5
D: TRBD2
CDR3: CASSPGLAGLETQYF

V: TRBV15
J: TRBJ2-7
D: TRBD2
CDR3: CATSRELAATYEQYF

V: TRBV7-2
J: TRBJ2-5
D: .
CDR3: CASSLGGTQETQYF

V: TRBV5-5
J: TRBJ2-7
D: .
CDR3: CASSLERASEQYF

V: TRBV6-1
J: TRBJ1-5
D: .
CDR3: CASSDWTHGNQPQHF